This T cell receptor (beta chain) was identified in a study of response to subunit inactivated influenza vaccine. There are a few counts of this clonotype. Its antigen is currently unknown. Via MiXCR, TCRdb re-called the RT-PCR reads, giving one row per CDR3 protein. Of a few hundred thousand distinct CDR3 sequences listed, around 20% are singletons. The length of the CDR3 is 13 residues. Looked up from germline, CDR1 is SEHNR and CDR2 is FQNEAQ (reference sequence). Trimming stripped 5 bases from V and 4 bases from J, with 9 bases between. Study-level results: Authors suggested each seasonal flu vaccination may recruit only limited numbers of new T cells.

The chain couples TRBV7-9 to TRBJ1-3; a weak D match, TRBD1 (5 bases). This sequence was found in a man in his fifties or sixties who received an inactivated influenza vaccine. Here the sequenced sample was PBMCs from blood, taken 21 months after vaccination. CDR3 residues: CASSLRQGNTIYF. In DNA, the CDR3 is TGTGCCAGCAGCCTAAGACAGGGAAACACCATATATTTT.